The 4 T cell receptor beta chains below come from one sample, sequenced in a study of blood T cell repertoires in COVID-19. Method: immunoSEQ multiplex PCR; TCRdb's copy keeps in-frame clones and lacks some. The table records about 140,000 clones, about 86% of them present only once. Sequenced sample: peripheral blood. Receptors originate from a woman aged 60-70 years with acute or convalescent COVID-19.

The chain links TRBV19 to TRBJ2-7; 12 bases map to TRBD2. With V trimmed by 4 bases and J by 2 bases, 3 bases remained unmatched. This CDR3 has 15 residues. Germline CDR1 and CDR2: LNHDA and SQIVND (reference sequence). The CDR3 spells CASSKLAGGAYEQYF. For the CDR3, the DNA is TGTGCCAGTAGTAAACTAGCGGGAGGAGCCTACGAGCAGTACTTC.

The chain uses TRBV5-4 and TRBJ2-2, with 7 bases that match TRBD2. The length of the CDR3 is 17 residues. Germline assignment: CDR1 SGHNT and CDR2 YYREEE (reference sequence). Germline trimming cut 4 bases from V and 1 base from J; bases unmatched to any gene: 10. The CDR3 DNA reads as TGTGCCAGCAGCCGGGGAGGGACTACCTTGAACACCGGGGAGCTGTTTTTT. Its protein product is CASSRGGTTLNTGELFF.

The gene calls are TRBV27 and TRBJ2-1; D remains unclear. This CDR3 contains 14 residues. Germline V gene data show CDR1 as MNHEY and CDR2 as SMNVEV (reference sequence). V was cut by 6 bases and J by 6 bases, with 15 bases left in between. The CDR3 sequence: CASRFPSPGNEQFF. The CDR3, as DNA: TGTGCCAGCAGATTCCCTAGTCCTGGCAATGAGCAGTTCTTC.

The chain joins TRBV11-3 to TRBJ2-7; D remains unclear. The germline gives CDR1 SGHNT, CDR2 YENEEA. The CDR3 loop spans 11 amino acids. The ends were cut back, 4 bases at V and 6 bases at J, with 7 bases in the middle. DNA of the CDR3: TGTGCCAGCAGCTCCTTCTTCGAGCAGTACTTC. Its translation is CASSSFFEQYF.